This note documents a single T cell receptor beta chain sequence. This receptor's antigen is unknown. Nothing much larger sits one base from this clone, and base qualities are not available. This sample is part of a study of cytomegalovirus exposure and HLA in healthy donors (dated by TCRdb to 2016 to 2017). Regarding the complete study: An earlier analysis of some 500 of the donors reported 250 to 300 Gb of sequence data and some 120 million unique TCR beta sequences from about 200 million T cells. An early release covering roughly 600 HLA-typed donors comprised about 300 gigabases of sequencing data and around 86 million unique TCR sequences. Of the roughly 400 genotyped donors, more than 75% were placed in the genetic ancestry cluster associated with self-reported Caucasian donors. The study aimed to test whether cataloging public T cell receptors could reveal signatures of past pathogen exposure. Using immunosequencing, the study profiled T cell repertoires from about 620 subjects and related those repertoires to cytomegalovirus serostatus. In addition to the first cohort of 650 to 750 subjects, a separate validation cohort of 120 different subjects was used. The study combined high-throughput TCR immunosequencing, statistical association of individual TCRs with disease status, and machine learning to predict cytomegalovirus infection status. A later analysis re-analyzed previously published TCR beta repertoires from roughly 630 donors and added high-resolution HLA genotyping to study TCR occurrence patterns. Rather than using new phenotypic data, the later analysis identified candidate immune exposures from TCR beta sequences and from how often those sequences occurred across donors. An earlier analysis of around 580 of the donors used high-throughput TCR beta sequencing to judge whether each TCR beta V gene segment behaved as functional or pseudogenic. Donor age, sex, ethnicity and CMV serostatus were compiled together with the repertoire data. In a later genetic analysis, genome-wide SNP genotypes for about three fifths of the roughly 670 donors were used, and that subset was treated as a discovery cohort. Every repertoire in the discovery cohort had been generated on one and the same sequencing platform. HLA typing covered class I and class II loci at four-digit resolution. Typing coverage varied by locus: about 629-640 donors for A, B, C, DRB1 and DQB1; more than 500 for DQA1; more than 600 for DPA1; about 450 for DPB1. About 5 DR-DQ haplotypes were handled as single units for association and clustering, since linkage in the cohort was strong. Among about 360 genotyped donors of the cohort, an average of around 240,000 unique TCR beta nucleotide sequences were sequenced per donor, about a sixth of them non-productive. Paper-wide results and their limitations: A later genetic analysis associated a missense DCLRE1C variant with V-gene and J-gene trimming of TCR beta chains, and an independent cohort replicated the association. Some IMGT-functional V segments, including TRBV6-2 and TRBV6-3, could not be distinguished by the 87-base-pair reads and were therefore excluded. In a later analysis, TCR association rates were found to vary across HLA loci, with the most associated TCRs seen for DRB1 alleles and the fewest for HLA-C alleles. The only immune exposure information available for the cohort was CMV serostatus. A further reported finding was that TCR beta sequences accurately predicted the HLA-A and HLA-B alleles for most subjects in the first cohort. The classifier was reported to diagnose cytomegalovirus status with high specificity and sensitivity in both the original and validation cohorts. Because HLA typing was unavailable for some donors at each locus, only the typed subset was used in association tests. Broadly in line with IMGT annotations, most TCR beta V segments showed up in productive rearrangements about 87% or about 30% of the time in an earlier analysis of approximately 640 of the donors. Several of the top co-occurrence clusters appeared to be linked to parvovirus B19, influenza, CMV and Epstein-Barr virus, according to a later analysis. In vitro tests confirmed that a few of the cytomegalovirus-associated TCR beta chains recognize cytomegalovirus antigens. When HLA alleles, especially DR and DQ, strongly co-occurred, TCR associations were difficult to assign to individual alleles. In this cohort, only TCR beta chains were sequenced, and detectable features were limited by the absence of alpha or paired-chain data. A later analysis found that HLA-associated TCR beta chains were more clonally expanded and had lower generation probabilities than equally common non-associated chains. According to the authors, the approach could potentially be generalized to other disease states and immunological phenotypes. A total of fewer than 200 TCR beta chains were listed by the study as associated with cytomegalovirus. Because counts were too low, seventeen rarely observed V segments, including chromosome 9 orphons, were excluded from the earlier analysis of around 640 of the donors. At a false discovery rate of 0.05, a later analysis linked roughly 17,000 TCR beta sequences to specific HLA alleles. The presence/absence analyses assumed that sequencing depth was roughly uniform across donors, and that assumption may not be true. Correlated functional status among segregating V segments might reflect linkage disequilibrium, but an unknown experimental factor could not be ruled out. A cluster of highly shared sequence variants was judged likely to represent a technical artifact of the sequencing pipeline. In a later genetic analysis, fewer N-insertions in productive TCRs were reported among donors in an Asian-associated ancestry cluster than the roughly 700-donor mean. Most CMV-associated TCR beta chains appeared to be HLA-restricted in a later analysis, and the HLA associations seemed to be driven largely by CMV exposure. Most TCR sequences were observed very rarely across donors, whereas some public TCRs were present in many individuals.

The cohort consisted of 600 to 750 healthy bone marrow donors. At the time of sampling, all cohort members were nominally healthy, though unrecorded immune exposures were likely present. The donor tested CMV seropositive and was one of the 289 seropositive cohort members. Every donor gave a peripheral blood sample, and the peripheral blood mononuclear cells from that sample were used for TCR beta sequencing. The Qiagen DNeasy Blood Extraction Kit was used to extract genomic DNA from the blood cell samples. Reading the germline V gene (reference sequence) gives CDR1 SGHNT and CDR2 YYREEE. The CDR3, cysteine through phenylalanine, is 12 amino acids long. Only the CDR3 portion is preserved as DNA: 36 bases, with reading frame beginning at the first base. Trimming takes 4 bases from V and 5 bases from J, and the germline ends sit 9 bases apart. The library relied on the immunoSEQ multiplex PCR assay. For the multiplex PCR, a mixture combining 60 forward primers for TCR Vbeta segments and 13 reverse primers for TCR Jbeta segments was used. Amplification of the CDR3 region of rearranged TCR beta genes was performed with a multiplex PCR assay on genomic DNA. The amplified TCR beta libraries were sequenced on the Illumina HiSeq System as 87-base-pair reads. The paper's processing steps were these. Across the roughly 600 repertoires, a later analysis counted roughly 84 million unique TCR beta chains, about 10 million of which were shared by at least two donors. Raw reads were error-corrected and collapsed into unique sequences by a nearest-neighbor algorithm in which closely related sequences were merged to remove PCR and sequencing errors. V, D and J gene segments were assigned by aligning CDR3 sequences to IMGT reference sequences. For a sequence to be retained, a match of at least six nucleotides was required to both a V gene segment and a J gene segment. A rearrangement was called productive if the CDR3 had no stop codons and remained in frame with V and J, and every other rearrangement was called non-productive. CDR3 was defined by IMGT convention, running from the second conserved V-encoded cysteine to the conserved J-encoded phenylalanine. The earlier analysis of some 600 of the donors excluded sequences that lacked an unambiguous match to a single V gene segment. In an earlier analysis of a few hundred of the donors, V segments were called functional above 56.7% productive rearrangements and were called segregating when the between-donor standard deviation exceeded 5%. A statistical classification framework was developed to diagnose cytomegalovirus status using the catalog of TCR beta chain sequences. In a later analysis, V and J genes were assigned by comparing TCR nucleotide sequences against IMGT/GENE-DB human TR gene sequences. A later analysis assigned CDR3 sequences and most-parsimonious VDJ recombination scenarios with the TCRdist pipeline. In a later analysis, each TCR beta chain was defined by its CDR3 amino acid sequence together with its V-gene family, and reads lacking a unique V-gene family were excluded. In a later analysis, around 600 highly shared, low-generation-probability nucleotide sequences were removed to address suspected cross-contamination and a sequencing artifact. For each public chain, a later analysis derived a clonal expansion index from normalized ranks of inferred template counts within each repertoire. A later analysis computed generation probabilities with a VDJ recombination model fitted to out-of-frame rearrangements, and checked the results against IGoR. A later analysis scored TCR-TCR, TCR-HLA and TCR-CMV co-occurrence with hypergeometric tests, applying a repertoire-size bias correction to TCR pairs. To estimate false discovery rates, a later analysis permuted the HLA or CMV assignments 20 times. A later analysis grouped co-occurring TCRs with DBSCAN, adding TCRdist sequence similarity when clustering within HLA-allele-positive subsets. Co-occurrence clustering excluded repertoires with fewer than 30,000 or more than 120,000 public chains, plus five with anomalous nucleotide sharing. TCRdb re-hosts the immuneACCESS table, in-frame sequences only. Its copies lack some clones; in the studies checked, an unresolved V gene accounts for under half of them, and the cause for the rest is not known. For V, J and clone size, that table is used; D and trimming come from the DNA. This sample is represented by 95,000 to 150,000 clones; approximately 8.6% of them were singletons. Together, the top ten hold 6% to 7.5% of the sample.

The chain links TRBV5-4 with TRBJ1-1; no D gene is confidently identified. The specimen was PBMCs. The clonotype was recovered from a middle-aged woman in good health and CMV-seropositive. The CDR3 region reads CASSPRETEAFF. At the DNA level, the sequence is TGTGCCAGCAGCCCTAGGGAGACTGAAGCTTTCTTT.